This is a list of T cell receptor beta chains from one sample in a study of cytomegalovirus exposure and HLA in healthy donors. Libraries were prepared by immunoSEQ multiplex PCR; TCRdb keeps only in-frame clonotypes and omits some of them. The listing records under 100,000 clones. The specimen sequenced was PBMCs. The receptors stem from a man aged 25-40 years in good health and CMV-seronegative. The conserved cysteine and the conserved F or W are not part of the CDR3 here. The order of the fields is D gene, J gene, V gene, CDR3 length, CDR3 protein. The D gene is left open where the match is weak.

TRBD2	TRBJ2-7	TRBV27	14	ASSLWSGRASYEQY
TRBD1	TRBJ1-2	TRBV6-5	12	ASRITGGSYGYT
.	TRBJ2-3	TRBV27	13	ASSLRAGVQDTQY
TRBD1	TRBJ1-4	TRBV5-6	14	ASSLEWGQTNEKLF
TRBD1	TRBJ1-2	TRBV5-1	12	ASSGTGGSYGYT
.	TRBJ2-6	TRBV4-1	18	ASSQRPIPNTRSGANVLT
.	TRBJ1-1	TRBV18	14	ASSPTGSLGNTEAF
.	TRBJ2-1	TRBV6-4	14	ASSDSGGAGYNEQF
.	TRBJ1-2	TRBV6-5	14	ASSYSLMKSLYGYT
TRBD1	TRBJ2-7	TRBV11-3	13	ASSLGGQGADEQY
.	TRBJ1-2	TRBV25-1	16	ASSGKGQPTNANYGYT
.	TRBJ1-5	TRBV18	13	ASSQTGGEGQPQH
.	TRBJ2-7	TRBV18	10	ASSPSSYEQY
TRBD2	TRBJ2-5	TRBV6-5	14	ASSYSTSGNKETQY
TRBD2	TRBJ2-7	TRBV7-9	13	ASSSISGTTYEQY
.	TRBJ2-6	TRBV2	14	ASSVEASSGANVLT
.	TRBJ2-7	TRBV5-1	13	ASSLAAGSGFEQY
.	TRBJ2-3	TRBV6-1	13	ASSALVMGTDTQY
.	TRBJ1-2	TRBV28	12	ASSSAGANYGYT
.	TRBJ1-2	TRBV5-1	12	ASSLGQQDYGYT
TRBD1	TRBJ2-7	TRBV19	11	ATQPRGHDEQY
TRBD1	TRBJ2-7	TRBV4-1	15	ASSQDALGQGAYEQY
TRBD1	TRBJ2-2	TRBV9	13	ASSVGQGRAGELF
TRBD1	TRBJ2-5	TRBV5-1	11	ASSGRQGETQY
.	TRBJ1-6	TRBV29-1	14	SVKGEQGWMNSPLH